This T cell receptor (beta chain) was recovered during a study of T-cell memory formation after mild COVID-19 (dated by TCRdb to the early 2020s). Looking at the study overall: TCR sequence clusters from the two donors were largely donor specific. T-cell clones expanding and contracting after mild COVID-19 in two donors were tracked by longitudinal TCRalpha and TCRbeta repertoire sequencing. The cohort was made up of two young adult volunteers, one female and one male, who were previously healthy.

These reads were obtained on an Illumina NovaSeq 6000. TCRalpha and TCRbeta cDNA libraries were constructed by 5'RACE with constant-segment primers, with sample barcodes and unique molecular identifiers being introduced. Trizol reagent was used to extract RNA from every sample. Amplification of the libraries took two PCR steps, and the second step added a second sample barcode plus Illumina TruSeq adapters. Libraries were sequenced on an Illumina NovaSeq with 2 x 150 bp paired-end reads. As for the original processing: With migec v1.2.7, reads were demultiplexed and then collapsed into UMI-guided consensus sequences. Using mixcr v2.1.11, UMI consensuses were aligned to TRA and TRB V and J templates and then assembled into clonotypes. Clonotypes were classified as expanded or contracted when called significant by both edgeR and NoisET, with noise models trained on biological replicates. For edgeR calls, a false discovery rate-adjusted p below 0.01 and a log2 fold-change threshold of 1 were applied. As an exploratory analysis of dynamics, max-normalized trajectories of the 1000 most abundant clonotypes were examined with PCA combined with hierarchical clustering. Separately sequenced CD4+ and CD8+ repertoires were used to assign the CD4 or CD8 phenotype of responding clones. Through fastp at Q25 and MiXCR, TCRdb rebuilt clones from the public reads, retaining in-frame beta chains. Every entry covers one CDR3 protein and lists the most common genes and DNA from its rows. For this entry, the V and J calls and clone size follow TCRdb and not the study's own pipeline. The sample table holds hundreds of thousands of distinct CDR3 sequences, of which approximately 19% were seen once. The ten largest account for 12% of the sample.

Ficoll-Paque density gradient centrifugation was used to isolate PBMCs. A note on this clonotype: Its antigen remains undetermined. No much larger clonotype is one base removed from it; base qualities were not supplied.

Beyond this particular receptor, the publication reports: Contracting CD4+ clones were located mainly in the CM and EM memory subsets, whereas CD8+ clones were found to be enriched in EMRA. Clones contracting from day 15 to 85 had balanced CD4/CD8 phenotypes, while a second wave expanding from day 15 to 37 was biased towards CD4+. Whether the second-wave clones peaking on day 37 were SARS-CoV-2 specific was not confirmed. Some responding clones were detected in pre-infection memory, which suggested that pre-existing cross-reactive memory T cells had joined the SARS-CoV-2 response. The study included only a couple of mild cases, and larger cohorts that include severe cases with pre-infection samples were judged to be necessary.

Deletion took 3 bases off V and 4 bases off J, with a span of 14 bases between the germline ends. For CDR1 and CDR2, the germline V gene lists KGHDR and SFDVKD. CDR3 length: 15 amino acids, cysteine to phenylalanine. Only the CDR3 region is kept as DNA, spanning 45 bases read in frame from base 1. This clonotype originated in an adult woman who had mild COVID-19 (a few samples of this study predate the infection). The sample titles of this study are shuffled in the database, so cell type and time point are left out; the donor was told from shared clones. Rearrangement joined TRBV24-1 to TRBJ1-2, with the D segment identity uncertain. Material: PBMCs or a T cell subset sorted from them (not recorded which). In nucleotide form, the sequence is TGTGCCACCAGTGATGCCCGACCCGGCGGCTATGGCTACACCTTC. It codes for CATSDARPGGYGYTF.